These T cell receptor beta chains were read from a single sample in a study of vaccination and CD4 T cells after COVID-19. What these receptors recognize is not known. Using its own MiXCR run on the PCR reads, TCRdb lists one record per CDR3 protein. The profile shows 10,000 or so distinct CDR3 sequences, 45% to 65% of them singletons. Sequenced sample: CD4+ T cells from blood, cultured in vitro. The source is a human donor who had recovered from COVID-19. CDR3s include the opening cysteine and the closing phenylalanine or tryptophan. Fields, in order: V gene, D gene, J gene, clone size, CDR3 DNA, CDR3 protein. The D gene is left open where the match is weak. The size entry is marked missing in some rows and otherwise reads once, few, many or a size class.

>TRBV6-2/TRBV6-3|.|TRBJ2-5|few
TGTGCCAGCAGTTACTCGAGGGGGCTAGCGGTACCCCAAGAGACCCAGTACTTC
CASSYSRGLAVPQETQYF
>TRBV29-1|TRBD1|TRBJ1-1|.
TGCAGCGTTGGTAACAGGGGCACTGAAGCTTTCTTT
CSVGNRGTEAFF
>TRBV7-2|.|TRBJ1-5|few
TGTGCCAGCAGCTTAAGCCGCGCGGGCTACTATAGCAATCAGCCCCAGCATTTT
CASSLSRAGYYSNQPQHF
>TRBV12-3/TRBV12-4|.|TRBJ1-2|once
TGTGCCAGCAGCGGAGGGATGGGTTGGGTCTATGGCTACACCTTC
CASSGGMGWVYGYTF
>TRBV5-4|.|TRBJ1-6|few
TGTGCCAGCAGCCACCGGGAAACCAATTCACCCCTCCACTTT
CASSHRETNSPLHF
>TRBV7-2|.|TRBJ1-1|.
TGTGCCAGCAGCATAGGACAGAATACTGAAGCTTTCTTT
CASSIGQNTEAFF
>TRBV27|TRBD2|TRBJ2-7|.
TGTGCCAGCAGTCGATCATCCGGGACTAGCGGCTACGAGCAGTACTTC
CASSRSSGTSGYEQYF
>TRBV7-8|.|TRBJ1-3|few
TGTGCCAGCAGCATATGGGTCGGGAACTCTGGAAACACCATATATTTT
CASSIWVGNSGNTIYF
>TRBV20-1|TRBD2|TRBJ2-7|.
TGCAGTGCTAGAGTTGCCAGCGGGGGATACGAGCAGTACTTC
CSARVASGGYEQYF
>TRBV15|.|TRBJ1-2|.
TGTGCCACCAGGGTGTCGACAGCATATGGCTACACCTTC
CATRVSTAYGYTF
>TRBV20-1|TRBD2|TRBJ2-5|.
TGCAGTGCTAGAGACCAGAGGCGGGGGGGTCAAGAGACCCAGTACTTC
CSARDQRRGGQETQYF
>TRBV6-5|TRBD1|TRBJ2-7|few
TGTGCCAGCAGTTATGGCCTACAGGGGGTCAGCTCCTACGAGCAGTACTTC
CASSYGLQGVSSYEQYF
>TRBV6-1|TRBD2|TRBJ2-1|once
TGTGCCAGCAGACCCGCCGGGGGGGGAGCCCCCTACAATGAGCAGTTCTTC
CASRPAGGGAPYNEQFF